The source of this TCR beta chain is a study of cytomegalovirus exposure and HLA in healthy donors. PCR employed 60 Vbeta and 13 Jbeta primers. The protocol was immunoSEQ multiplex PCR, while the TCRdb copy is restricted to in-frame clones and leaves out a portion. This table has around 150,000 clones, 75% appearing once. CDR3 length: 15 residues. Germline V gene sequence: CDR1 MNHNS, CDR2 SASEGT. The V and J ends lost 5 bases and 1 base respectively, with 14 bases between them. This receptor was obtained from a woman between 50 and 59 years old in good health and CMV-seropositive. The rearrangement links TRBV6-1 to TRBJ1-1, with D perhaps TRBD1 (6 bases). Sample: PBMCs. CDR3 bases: TGTGCCAGCAGTTCAAACAGGGTTAAGAACACTGAAGCTTTCTTT. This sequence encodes CASSSNRVKNTEAFF.